Each of the 19 T cell receptor beta chains below was sequenced from the same sample in a study of human CD8 memory T cell subsets. TPEX cells were early memory CD8+ T cells (CCR7+ PD-1+ TIGIT+) that had exhausted-like traits. Construction of TCR beta libraries was accomplished by means of UMI-labeled 5' RACE. TCRdb reprocessed the 5' RACE reads, with one entry per CDR3 protein and no DNA. The sample has 5,500 to 7,000 distinct CDR3 sequences. Material: CD8+ T cells from PBMCs. These receptors were collected from a human donor in good health.

The V call is TRBV29-1, the J call TRBJ2-7; TCRdb proposes TRBD1, but this gene call is untestable without DNA. CDR3 length: 13 residues. The germline gives CDR1 SQVTM, CDR2 ANQGSEA. CDR3 loop: CSVGGGEFYEQYF.

CDR3 amino acids: CSVEDQGNYGYTF. This rearrangement joins TRBV29-1 to TRBJ1-2. In germline, CDR1 is SQVTM, CDR2 ANQGSEA. There are 13 residues in the CDR3.

V usage is TRBV6-1 and J usage is TRBJ2-2; TCRdb designates TRBD2, a call that cannot be tested without DNA. CDR1 is MNHNS, CDR2 SASEGT, per germline. CDR3 length equals 13 residues. This CDR3 is CAIPSGRALELFF.

V usage is TRBV10-2 and J usage is TRBJ1-1. Germline V gene data show CDR1 as WSHSY and CDR2 as SAAADI. The CDR3 covers 14 residues. The CDR3 spells CASSEVERYTEAFF.

This clonotype counts as medium-sized by frequency. This chain connects TRBV29-1 to TRBJ2-2; the D call from TCRdb, TRBD1, cannot be confirmed without DNA. This CDR3 has 14 amino acids. CDR1 and CDR2 from the germline V gene are SQVTM and ANQGSEA. The CDR3 reads CSVEQGGGTGELFF.

The chain links TRBV21-1 to TRBJ2-7; the TCRdb call, TRBD1, lacks DNA for checking. TRBV21-1 is marked as a pseudogene. There are 18 residues in the CDR3. CDR3: CASSKKKSSDQGLVEQYF.

V usage is TRBV11-3 and J usage is TRBJ2-1; TCRdb lists TRBD1, though no DNA is available to test this call. The CDR3 has 13 amino acids. CDR1 is SGHNT, CDR2 YENEEA, per germline. The CDR3 sequence is CASSLTSGAEQFF.

The rearrangement links TRBV11-2 to TRBJ2-1; TCRdb's D gene call, TRBD2, goes unchecked for lack of DNA. CDR3 length: 16 amino acids. Germline CDR1 is SGHAT and CDR2 is FQNNGV. CDR3: CASSLGGASGKDEQFF.

The chain is built from TRBV28 and TRBJ2-7; there is no DNA to check the TCRdb D call of TRBD2. This CDR3 contains 14 residues. Germline V gene lookup returns CDR1 MDHEN and CDR2 SYDVKM. The CDR3: CASREGWGTYEQYF.

The chain recombines TRBV5-5 with TRBJ2-1; the TRBD2 assignment by TCRdb is unverifiable without DNA. The CDR3 length is 17 residues. Germline CDR1 reads SGHKS; CDR2 reads YYEKEE (reference sequence). CDR3: CASSSMTSGSRNSEQFF. Looking up the rest from reference TRBV5-5 and TRBJ2-1 gives the full variable domain: DAGVTQSPTHLIKTRGQQVTLRCSPISGHKSVSWYQQVLGQGPQFIFQYYEKEERGRGNFPDRFSARQFPNYSSELNVNALLLGDSALYLCASSSMTSGSRNSEQFFGPGTRLTVL.

The chain is built from TRBV18 and TRBJ1-2. Germline loops: CDR1 KGHSH, CDR2 LQKENI. The CDR3 spans 16 residues. The CDR3 loop reads CASSPPTGWGGNGYTF.

This clonotype is identified as medium-sized from frequency. This chain connects TRBV12-3 or TRBV12-4 to TRBJ2-7. This CDR3 is built from 12 residues. The CDR3 spells CASSEGAYEQYF.

The V call is TRBV7-9, the J call TRBJ1-1. Germline V gene lookup returns CDR1 SEHNR and CDR2 FQNEAQ (reference sequence). The CDR3 has 15 residues. CDR3 amino acids: CASSLEMTENTEAFF.

This clonotype is classed as medium-sized by frequency. This rearrangement joins TRBV20-1 to TRBJ2-1; TCRdb proposes TRBD2, but this gene call is untestable without DNA. The CDR3 loop spans 12 amino acids. Germline CDR1 is DFQATT and CDR2 is SNEGSKA (reference sequence). CDR3 residues: CSGTSGSNEQFF.

This chain links TRBV7-9 with TRBJ2-3; TCRdb indicates TRBD2, and absent DNA this call remains unverified. CDR3 length equals 17 residues. CDR1 is SEHNR and CDR2 is FQNEAQ in the germline V gene (reference sequence). The CDR3 sequence: CASSSGLAGGFTDTQYF.

This chain uses TRBV5-1 with TRBJ2-1; TCRdb's D call, TRBD2, is unchecked because there is no DNA. The V gene's germline CDR1 is SGHRS and CDR2 YFSETQ. There are 17 residues in the CDR3. CDR3 loop: CASSLPAGASGMNEQFF.

This rearrangement joins TRBV7-2 to TRBJ2-2; as DNA is missing, the TRBD1 call by TCRdb cannot be tested. Looked up from germline, CDR1 is SGHTA and CDR2 is FQGNSA. CDR3 length: 14 amino acids. The CDR3 sequence is CASSLIGGAGELFF.

CDR3 residues: CASSLGLAGGPSTYEQYF. V usage is TRBV5-6 and J usage is TRBJ2-7; TCRdb's D call of TRBD2 is untestable without DNA. Germline V gene sequence: CDR1 SGHDT, CDR2 YYEEEE. The CDR3 contains 18 residues.

The gene calls are TRBV7-9 and TRBJ2-7; TCRdb outputs TRBD1, but without DNA this stays unchecked. Per the germline V gene, CDR1 is SEHNR and CDR2 is FQNEAQ (reference sequence). This CDR3 spans 15 amino acids. CDR3 in amino acids: CASSEPTGSKYEQYF.